This TCR beta chain was captured by sequencing in a study of molecular identifiers for immune sequencing clone quantification (dated by TCRdb to about 2018). Concerning the study at large: In a replicate experiment, RNA from around 18,000 or 91,000 naive CD8 T cells was split into five aliquots, four of which were sequenced. This methods study used CD8 T cells to benchmark TCR RNA copy counting and molecular-identifier clustering-based TCR repertoire sequencing (MIDCIRS). Results and caveats for the whole study, not just this receptor: Identical TCR molecules sharing a barcode could cause highly expanded clone sizes to be underestimated. Spiked-in Jurkat TCR RNA (around 9 copies' worth), which is not part of the donor repertoire, was contained in the naive libraries. Even against a background of around 900,000 naive CD8 T cells, spiked-in Jurkat TCR RNA amounting to a single cell's worth was reported to be detectable. Around 2.8 recovered TCR RNA copies per cell were obtained by modeling, versus roughly 10 by digital PCR, implying a capture efficiency of about 30%. When barcode sub-clustering was omitted, TCR diversity was inflated by chimeric consensus sequences, with chimeras reaching as high as 47%. Clones above 20 RNA copies held over 98% of molecules in CMV-specific effector cells but under 1% in naive cells.

At the junction V is shortened by 0 bases and J by 5 bases, with 6 bases in between. The CDR3 runs 13 residues from the cysteine to the phenylalanine. CDR3 DNA only is kept here, 39 bases in frame from base 1. From the germline V gene, CDR1 is SGDLS and CDR2 is YYNGEE. Library generation was performed with PCR. Sequencer: Illumina HiSeq 4000. Bulk TCR libraries were generated as previously described, with the TCR primers listed in Table S5 used. Purification of total RNA was performed with the Qiagen AllPrep DNA/RNA kit. Before any analysis, reads coming from multiple sequencing runs of the same library were combined into one pool. The original pipeline was this. Reads were retained only if an exact TCR constant sequence was present, and the retained reads were trimmed to 150 nt and grouped according to their 12-nt molecular barcodes. Reads in each barcode group were sub-clustered using a 15% Levenshtein threshold, and a quality-weighted consensus sequence was built for each RNA molecule. Non-functional sequences were excluded, and lower-count sequences lying one edit away from another sequence were also excluded. Barcode sub-clusters with fewer than 20% of the maximum read count were removed, based on fitting two negative binomial distributions. TCRdb trimmed the raw reads at Q25, called clones with MiXCR and kept productive beta chains. Rows merge per CDR3 protein into single entries with the most common DNA and genes. The V and J calls and clone size are TCRdb's, not the authors'. The sample table shows some 650,000 distinct CDR3 sequences, and 15% to 20% are seen once. In total, the top ten clones hold approximately 0.9% of the sample.

Libraries of naive CD8 T cells were generated from around 20,000 to 990,000 sorted cells, with 10%, 30% or 50% of the purified RNA used. On a BD FACSAria II, naive CD8 T cells were FACS-sorted as CD8+CD4-CCR7+CD45RA+ and collected into RLT Plus buffer. Detection sensitivity was tested by spiking Jurkat RNA equal to ten or so TCR copies' worth into samples containing 20,000-1,000,000 naive CD8 T cells. Enrichment of CD8 T cells was performed with RosetteSep CD8+ T Cell Enrichment Cocktail and Ficoll-Paque, after which ACK red cell lysis was carried out. Many counts were recorded for this clonotype. The clone's antigen remains unknown. No base quality information exists; no much larger clone differs at one position.

This clonotype originated in a human donor in good health. Some libraries in this study had Jurkat cell RNA spiked in. The sample taken for sequencing was naive CD8+ T cells from blood, with Jurkat cell RNA spiked in. What the cell subset or site label conveys for this sample: FACS-sorted CD8+CD4-CCR7+CD45RA+ naive T cells. The V and J genes are TRBV9 and TRBJ2-1; the D gene is unclear. The CDR3 protein: CASSVGLDNEQFF. Here is the DNA: TGTGCCAGCAGCGTAGGTCTAGACAATGAGCAGTTCTTC.